Listed here is a single TCR beta chain. Its antigen remains unknown. CDR1 and CDR2 from the germline V gene are SGHNT and YENEEA. This CDR3 is built from 15 residues. The trim removed 3 bases at V and 3 bases at J, leaving 3 bases unmatched. Profiled with immunoSEQ multiplex PCR; TCRdb holds only in-frame clones, not every one. The sample lists under 70,000 clones, about 85% seen once, with approximately 2% in the top ten. The data were obtained in a study of OX40 agonist ivuxolimab in advanced cancers. Looking at the study overall: The drug used for patients, ivuxolimab, was an agonistic anti-OX40 (CD134) antibody. Prior anti-PD-1, anti-PD-L1 or anti-CTLA-4 therapy was allowed; around 40% had some.

Study-wide points: Clonal expansion in partial responders at 0.1-3.0 mg/kg ranked among the lowest.

The clonotype was recovered from an adult with an advanced solid tumor such as melanoma, head and neck, liver or kidney cancer. The chain is built from TRBV11-3 and TRBJ2-2, with 8 bases that match TRBD1. The source material was CD4+ or CD8+ T cells sorted from blood, sampled in a trial of the OX40 agonist ivuxolimab. CDR3 coding DNA: TGTGCCAGCAGCTTCGGACAGGGAGACACCGGGGAGCTGTTTTTT. It codes for CASSFGQGDTGELFF. The full variable domain, with the rest looked up from reference TRBV11-3 and TRBJ2-2, is EAGVVQSPRYKIIEKKQPVAFWCNPISGHNTLYWYLQNLGQGPELLIRYENEEAVDDSQLPKDRFSAERLKGVDSTLKIQPAELGDSAVYLCASSFGQGDTGELFFGEGSRLTVL.